These 23 T cell receptor beta chains were all obtained from the same sample, sequenced in a study of blood T cell repertoires in COVID-19. Some clones are missing from TCRdb's copy, which holds only in-frame ones; the method was immunoSEQ multiplex PCR. The profile shows around 370,000 clones, around 90% of them singletons. The sample was peripheral blood. These receptors originate from a woman younger than 30 who had recovered from COVID-19.

This clone was detected only once. The chain carries TRBV12-5 and TRBJ1-2, with a possible D match to TRBD1 (5 bases). The germline V and J ends were trimmed by 7 bases and 3 bases, with 24 bases remaining between them. This CDR3 is built from 17 residues. CDR1 is LGHNT, CDR2 FRNRAP, per germline. CDR3 region: CASAYSIPWGRDYGYTF. CDR3 sequence (DNA): TGTGCTAGTGCCTATTCCATCCCGTGGGGCCGAGACTATGGCTACACCTTC. The full variable domain, with the rest looked up from reference TRBV12-5 and TRBJ1-2, is DARVTQTPRHKVTEMGQEVTMRCQPILGHNTVFWYRQTMMQGLELLAYFRNRAPLDDSGMPKDRFSAEMPDATLATLKIQPSEPRDSAVYFCASAYSIPWGRDYGYTFGSGTRLTVV.

The chain has TRBV4-3 and TRBJ2-1; tentative D call: TRBD2 (5 bases). CDR1 LGHNA and CDR2 YSLEER come from the germline V gene. Trimming cost V 4 bases and J 4 bases, with 11 bases left between them. The CDR3 has 14 residues. Written as DNA, the CDR3 is TGCGCCAGCAGCCTCAACGGGGAGTACAATGAGCAGTTCTTC. Translated: CASSLNGEYNEQFF.

V is TRBV18 and J is TRBJ1-4; 8 bases align to TRBD1. This CDR3 contains 15 residues. The germline CDR1 and CDR2 sequences are KGHSH and LQKENI. V trimming: 3 bases; J trimming: 5 bases; junction bases outside the gene matches: 5. The CDR3 here is CASSPGQERNEKLFF. Here the CDR3 DNA reads TGTGCCAGCTCACCGGGACAGGAGAGAAATGAAAAACTGTTTTTT.

The chain joins TRBV12-2 to TRBJ2-1; TRBD2, the table's D call, lacks a check against the DNA. TRBV12-2 is reported as a pseudogene. This CDR3 comprises 16 residues. CDR3 DNA: TGTGCAAGTCGCCCGAGGACTAGCGGGATCTACAATGAGCAGTTCTTC. Protein: CASRPRTSGIYNEQFF.

The chain links TRBV28 to TRBJ1-2; D might be TRBD1 (6 bases). Trimming shortened V by 10 bases and J by 8 bases, and 17 bases separated the two germline ends. Germline V gives CDR1 MDHEN, CDR2 SYDVKM. This CDR3 comprises 12 residues. CDR3 sequence: CAITKGVRGYTF. In DNA form, the CDR3 reads TGTGCCATTACCAAGGGGGTTCGGGGCTACACCTTC.

This chain connects TRBV2 to TRBJ2-7; 12 positions agree with TRBD2. Germline values: CDR1 SNHLY, CDR2 FYNNEI. The CDR3 contains 15 residues. Losses at the gene ends were 4 bases for V and 6 bases for J; bases not matched to a gene: 7. CDR3 nucleotides: TGTGCCAGCAGTGGGACTAGCGGGACCTCTGGCGAGCAGTACGTC. It is translated as CASSGTSGTSGEQYV.

The rearrangement joins TRBV20-1 to TRBJ2-3; D is perhaps TRBD2 (5 bases). The CDR3 is made up of 11 amino acids. Germline V gives CDR1 DFQATT, CDR2 SNEGSKA (reference sequence). The CDR3, as DNA: TGCAGCGGGGTAAAAGGAGATACGCAGTATTTT. Protein product: CSGVKGDTQYF.

The rearrangement joins TRBV11-2 to TRBJ1-3; a weak D match, TRBD1 (6 bases). V was clipped by 5 bases and J by 0 bases, with 14 bases between them. This CDR3 is built from 16 residues. The V gene's germline CDR1 is SGHAT and CDR2 FQNNGV. As DNA, the CDR3 is TGTGCCAGCAGCCTGCAGGGGTTTACCTCTGGAAACACCATATATTTT. It is translated as CASSLQGFTSGNTIYF.

The rearrangement joins TRBV6-1 to TRBJ1-1; no definite D call. From germline, CDR1 is MNHNS and CDR2 SASEGT. Trimming cost V 2 bases and J 5 bases, with 3 bases left between them. The CDR3 spans 11 residues. The CDR3 reads CASSEITEAFF. DNA of the CDR3: TGTGCCAGCAGTGAAATAACTGAAGCTTTCTTT.

This chain joins TRBV11-2 and TRBJ2-7; tentatively, D is TRBD1 (5 bases). Germline V lookup: CDR1 SGHAT, CDR2 FQNNGV. V was clipped by 1 base and J by 3 bases, with 13 bases between them. This CDR3 has 15 amino acids. CDR3 sequence: CASSLGGQSLYEQYV. The CDR3 DNA follows: TGTGCCAGCAGCTTAGGGGGCCAATCACTCTACGAGCAGTACGTC.

V and J are TRBV19 and TRBJ2-2; 7 bases map to TRBD2. This CDR3 region has 16 residues. Per the germline V gene, CDR1 is LNHDA and CDR2 is SQIVND (reference sequence). Unmatched junction bases numbered 5, after V lost 4 bases and J lost 0 bases. This CDR3 reads CASSTLARANTGELFF. CDR3 coding DNA: TGTGCCAGTAGTACACTAGCGCGCGCGAACACCGGGGAGCTGTTTTTT.

This chain joins TRBV5-4 and TRBJ2-3; no definite D call. The V end lost 4 bases, the J end lost 3 bases, and 9 bases lay between the germline ends. CDR1 and CDR2 from the germline V gene are SGHNT and YYREEE (reference sequence). This CDR3 has 13 amino acids. The CDR3 DNA reads TGTGCCAGCAGCCAACGACTGACAGATACGCAGTATTTT. Amino acid sequence: CASSQRLTDTQYF.

Only a few counts were recorded for this clone. This chain uses TRBV5-6 with TRBJ2-1; D gene uncertain. The CDR3 is made up of 16 amino acids. Trimming cost V 4 bases and J 7 bases, with 21 bases left between them. Germline V gives CDR1 SGHDT, CDR2 YYEEEE. The CDR3 reads CASSPLLRRARNEQFF. In nucleotides, the CDR3 is TGTGCCAGCAGCCCCCTCCTCCGGCGAGCGCGTAATGAGCAGTTCTTC.

J is TRBJ1-6 and V is TRBV2, with 8 bases fitting TRBD1. The CDR3 runs to 15 residues. Per the germline V gene, CDR1 is SNHLY and CDR2 is FYNNEI. V was pared by 6 bases and J by 5 bases, with 6 bases of the junction left unmatched. CDR3 amino acids: CASRSRQGNNSPLHF. For the CDR3, the DNA is TGTGCCAGCAGATCCCGACAGGGGAATAATTCACCCCTCCACTTT.

This clone showed up just a few times. The rearrangement joins TRBV3-1 (or the pseudogene TRBV3-2) to TRBJ2-2; the D gene is possibly TRBD1 (6 bases). V dropped 0 bases and J dropped 5 bases, with 13 bases sitting between them. The CDR3 extends over 16 amino acids. The germline V gene has CDR1 LGHDT and CDR2 YNNKEL (reference sequence). CDR3 loop: CASSQDLRGWTGELFF. The CDR3 nucleotides read TGTGCCAGCAGCCAAGATTTGAGGGGGTGGACCGGGGAGCTGTTTTTT.

The V and J genes are TRBV7-2 and TRBJ2-1, with 12 positions matching TRBD2. Unmatched junction bases numbered 3, after V lost 0 bases and J lost 6 bases. The V gene's germline CDR1 is SGHTA and CDR2 FQGNSA. The CDR3 has 16 residues. DNA of the CDR3: TGTGCCAGCAGCTTAGCGTCTAGCGGGAGGGCCAATGAGCAGTTCTTC. It is translated as CASSLASSGRANEQFF.

The V and J genes are TRBV5-1 and TRBJ1-1; D may be TRBD1 (5 bases). Germline loops: CDR1 SGHRS, CDR2 YFSETQ. There are 14 residues in the CDR3. Trimming pared 0 bases from V and 2 bases from J, leaving 8 bases between. CDR3 sequence: CASSLDGHNTEAFF. In DNA, the CDR3 is TGCGCCAGCAGCTTGGATGGACATAACACTGAAGCTTTCTTT.

This clone occurred once. The V and J genes are TRBV24-1 and TRBJ1-4, with D tentatively TRBD1 (5 bases). Per germline, CDR1 KGHDR and CDR2 SFDVKD. The CDR3 sequence is 13 residues long. V lost 4 bases to trimming and J lost 11 bases, with 13 bases between them. CDR3 sequence: CATSEPGGAKLFF. Here the CDR3 DNA reads TGTGCCACCAGTGAACCGGGAGGGGCGAAACTGTTTTTT.

The V gene is TRBV7-2, the J gene TRBJ2-1; tentatively, D is TRBD2 (5 bases). V was cut by 5 bases and J by 4 bases, with 15 bases left in between. Germline CDR1 SGHTA, CDR2 FQGNSA. CDR3 length: 15 residues. The chain's CDR3 is CASSTGIGLYNEQFF. The CDR3 DNA sequence: TGTGCCAGCAGCACCGGGATAGGTCTATACAATGAGCAGTTCTTC.

CDR3 sequence (DNA): TGTGCCAGTAGTATCAGCGGGGGGAGGCATGAAAAACTGTTTTTT. It encodes CASSISGGRHEKLFF. The chain links TRBV19 to TRBJ1-4; D is possibly TRBD1 (5 bases). Trimming removed 3 bases at V and 6 bases at J, with 14 bases between. This CDR3 is 15 amino acids long. Germline assignment: CDR1 LNHDA and CDR2 SQIVND (reference sequence).

The rearrangement joins TRBV27 to TRBJ1-1; 9 bases are shared with TRBD1. CDR3 size: 19 residues. Germline V gene sequence: CDR1 MNHEY, CDR2 SMNVEV (reference sequence). Germline trimming cut 5 bases from V and 6 bases from J; bases unmatched to any gene: 22. The CDR3 bases are TGTGCCAGCAGTAAGGCCCCCCGGACAGGGGCTTCCCCTGACGCTGAAGCTTTCTTT. It translates to CASSKAPRTGASPDAEAFF.

The chain recombines TRBV6-5 with TRBJ2-5; tentative D call: TRBD2 (7 bases). Germline CDR1 is MNHEY and CDR2 is SVGAGI. The CDR3 totals 15 residues. Trimming took off 5 bases at V and 5 bases at J, with 18 bases between the two ends. This chain's CDR3 is CASSRSGGGGETQYF. Written as DNA, the CDR3 is TGTGCCAGCAGTAGGTCGGGGGGCGGTGGTGAGACCCAGTACTTC.

The chain links TRBV5-6 to TRBJ1-6, with 9 bases lining up with TRBD1. Trimming cost V 4 bases and J 9 bases; bases outside gene matches: 8. Germline V gene data show CDR1 as SGHDT and CDR2 as YYEEEE. CDR3 length: 15 residues. CDR3 nucleotide sequence: TGTGCCAGCAGCACTCCGGGACAGGGTTTTTCACCCCTCCACTTT. It encodes CASSTPGQGFSPLHF.